The clone carrying this T cell receptor beta chain appeared many times. Germline CDR1 SGHDN, CDR2 FVKESK. V lost 4 bases, J lost 5 bases, and 16 bases stayed unmatched. This CDR3 is built from 17 residues. This sample is drawn from a study of metastatic and nonmetastatic thyroid tumors. TCRdb reprocessed the PCR reads using MiXCR. This sample has tens of thousands of clones; 15% occur once, and the top ten carry about 3.6%. Treatment of any kind had been given to no patient before thyroid surgery. Input material: blood. This rearrangement joins TRBV14 to TRBJ1-1; TRBD1 matches at 7 bases. This receptor was identified in a female donor with papillary thyroid cancer or a benign thyroid nodule (not recorded which). Some clones in this sample may be carry-over from other donors' samples. CDR3 protein: CASSLSERGPWWTEAFF. CDR3 coding DNA: TGTGCCAGCAGCCTCTCGGAGAGGGGGCCTTGGTGGACTGAAGCTTTCTTT.